Listed here are 14 T cell receptor beta chains from one sample, sequenced in a study of blood T cell repertoires in COVID-19. Profiling relied on immunoSEQ multiplex PCR, and the TCRdb table lists in-frame clones only, not all of them. The profile shows around 140,000 clones, 80% to 90% of them singletons. Sequencing was done on a sample of peripheral blood. The receptors come from a man aged 55 to 70 with active or convalescent COVID-19.

In this sample, this clone turned up a few times. The chain combines TRBV27 with TRBJ1-5, with D possibly being TRBD1 (6 bases). Trimming removed 3 bases from V and 6 bases from J, with 24 bases in between. Germline V lookup: CDR1 MNHEY, CDR2 SMNVEV (reference sequence). CDR3 length equals 18 residues. CDR3 residues: CASSLRVSDGTSPQPQHF. In DNA form, the CDR3 reads TGTGCCAGCAGTTTGCGGGTTAGTGACGGGACATCCCCTCAGCCCCAGCATTTT.

The V call is TRBV18, the J call TRBJ2-7, with TRBD1 matching 10 bases. CDR1 KGHSH and CDR2 LQKENI come from the germline V gene. The CDR3 loop spans 16 amino acids. The J segment lost 4 bases and the V segment lost 5 bases, leaving 11 bases of the junction unmatched. The CDR3 spells CASSGGQGKGIYEQYF. CDR3 DNA: TGTGCCAGCTCAGGGGGACAGGGGAAGGGGATTTACGAGCAGTACTTC.

This clone has only one observation. The chain uses TRBV5-6 and TRBJ2-7; 8 nucleotides agree with TRBD1. In germline, CDR1 is SGHDT, CDR2 YYEEEE. J was trimmed by 6 bases and V by 6 bases; bases with no gene match: 17. This CDR3 is 16 amino acids long. The CDR3 coding sequence is TGTGCCAGCACCCTAAGCGGTTCCTCCAGGGGGCGCGAGCAGTACTTC. Translated, it gives CASTLSGSSRGREQYF.

This rearrangement joins TRBV6-4 to TRBJ1-1; D ambiguous. From germline, CDR1 is MRHNA and CDR2 SNTAGT. This CDR3 is built from 13 residues. Trimming removed 4 bases from V and 5 bases from J, with 11 bases in between. CDR3 DNA: TGTGCCAGCAGTGCTGAGAGCTGGACTGAAGCTTTCTTT. This translates into CASSAESWTEAFF.

V usage is TRBV19 and J usage is TRBJ2-3; 11 nucleotides align to TRBD2. Trimming took 0 bases from V and 4 from J; bases not matched to a gene: 3. The germline V gene has CDR1 LNHDA and CDR2 SQIVND (reference sequence). The CDR3 has 16 residues. The CDR3 DNA reads TGTGCCAGTAGTATAGATGCTAGCGGGAGGTCAGATACGCAGTATTTT. Translation: CASSIDASGRSDTQYF.

The chain carries TRBV10-3 and TRBJ2-6; 12 bases are shared with TRBD1. Germline V gene data show CDR1 as ENHRY and CDR2 as SYGVKD. Trimming at V came to 6 bases and at J to 3 bases, leaving 6 bases not matched to a gene. The CDR3 loop spans 17 amino acids. The CDR3 is CAIRSGQGAVGANVLTF. CDR3 coding DNA: TGTGCCATCAGGTCGGGACAGGGGGCGGTTGGGGCCAACGTCCTGACTTTC.

This clone was observed a handful of times. This sequence joins TRBV19 and TRBJ2-1, with TRBD2 matching 13 bases. In germline, CDR1 is LNHDA, CDR2 SQIVND (reference sequence). The CDR3 length is 16 residues. J lost 7 bases, V lost 3 bases, and 6 bases had no gene match. The CDR3 loop is CASSIQLAGGRNEQFF. DNA of the CDR3: TGTGCCAGTAGTATCCAACTAGCGGGAGGGAGGAATGAGCAGTTCTTC.

V gene TRBV6-6 combines with J gene TRBJ2-5; a possible D gene is TRBD2 (7 bases). Trimming shortened V by 8 bases and J by 4 bases, and 17 bases separated the two germline ends. The CDR3 totals 14 residues. Per the germline V gene, CDR1 is MNHNY and CDR2 is SVGAGI (reference sequence). CDR3 bases: TGTGCCAGCGCCCTCGGACGGGGGGCAGAGACCCAGTACTTC. Protein product: CASALGRGAETQYF.

The chain employs TRBV9 and TRBJ2-1, with D maybe TRBD2 (6 bases). CDR3 length: 14 amino acids. Germline V gene sequence: CDR1 SGDLS, CDR2 YYNGEE. V was pared by 0 bases and J by 9 bases, with 13 bases between. The CDR3 sequence is CASSVAGVGGEQFF. CDR3 nucleotide sequence: TGTGCCAGCAGCGTAGCTGGAGTGGGGGGTGAGCAGTTCTTC.

The CDR3 is CASSLQGFAGELFF. DNA for the CDR3: TGTGCCAGCTCCCTCCAGGGGTTTGCCGGGGAGCTGTTTTTT. The rearrangement joins TRBV18 to TRBJ2-2, with D perhaps matching TRBD1 (6 bases). This CDR3 is 14 amino acids long. V was clipped by 6 bases and J by 6 bases, with 14 bases between them. The V gene's germline CDR1 is KGHSH and CDR2 LQKENI.

The gene calls are TRBV10-3 and TRBJ2-5, with TRBD2 matching over 11 bases. CDR3 size: 16 residues. Germline CDR1 is ENHRY and CDR2 is SYGVKD. The trim removed 4 bases at V and 0 bases at J, leaving 4 bases unmatched. CDR3 sequence (DNA): TGTGCCATCAGTGCTAGCGGGAGGAACTACCAAGAGACCCAGTACTTC. Residues: CAISASGRNYQETQYF.

The CDR3 spells CASSSTGNMNYGYTF. Written as DNA, the CDR3 is TGTGCCAGCAGTTCGACAGGGAACATGAACTATGGCTACACCTTC. V gene TRBV28 combines with J gene TRBJ1-2; 7 bases line up with TRBD1. The CDR3 extends over 15 amino acids. V shed 4 bases, J shed 2 bases, and the junction held 7 bases outside the gene matches. Per the germline V gene, CDR1 is MDHEN and CDR2 is SYDVKM.

The chain employs TRBV28 and TRBJ2-2; no reliable D call. Germline CDR1 and CDR2: MDHEN and SYDVKM. V dropped 6 bases and J dropped 5 bases, with 7 bases sitting between them. The CDR3 runs 12 residues. CDR3 in amino acids: CASSLSTGELFF. The CDR3 DNA reads as TGTGCCAGCAGCCTCAGTACCGGGGAGCTGTTTTTT.

V and J are TRBV12-2 and TRBJ2-2; no check of the table's D call, TRBD2, against the DNA was made. TRBV12-2 is deemed a pseudogene. This CDR3 has 16 amino acids. The CDR3: CASRLGTSGSAGELFF. For the CDR3, the DNA is TGTGCAAGTCGCTTAGGGACTAGCGGGAGCGCCGGGGAGCTGTTTTTT.